This T cell receptor (beta chain) originates from a study of cytomegalovirus exposure and HLA in healthy donors (dated by TCRdb to 2017 to 2019). Study-level background: According to an earlier analysis of a few hundred of the donors, about 190 million T cells yielded roughly 110 million unique TCR beta sequences and around 300 Gb of sequence data. Of the roughly 400 genotyped donors, more than 75% were placed in the genetic ancestry cluster associated with self-reported Caucasian donors. On average, 235,054 unique TCR beta nucleotide sequences were sequenced per donor among a few hundred genotyped donors of the cohort, with roughly a sixth of those sequences being non-productive. Every repertoire in the discovery cohort had been generated on one and the same sequencing platform. A later analysis re-analyzed previously published TCR beta repertoires from 666 donors and added high-resolution HLA genotyping to study TCR occurrence patterns. The number of donors typed differed by locus, with roughly 629-640 for A, B, C, DRB1 and DQB1, about 500 for DQA1, approximately 580 for DPA1, and around 450 for DPB1. Four to six DR-DQ haplotypes were handled as single units for association and clustering because linkage in the cohort was strong. Along with the approximately 700-subject first cohort, a separate validation cohort of about 110 different subjects was used. HLA typing covered class I and class II loci at four-digit resolution. Using immunosequencing, the study profiled T cell repertoires from fewer than 850 subjects and related those repertoires to cytomegalovirus serostatus. A later genetic analysis used genome-wide SNP genotypes for about 60% of the roughly 700 donors, treating that subset as a discovery cohort. An earlier analysis of 450 to 750 of the donors used high-throughput TCR beta sequencing to judge whether each TCR beta V gene segment behaved as functional or pseudogenic. The study aimed to test whether signatures of past pathogen exposure could be identified by cataloging public T cell receptors. Around 320 gigabases of sequencing data and tens of millions of unique TCR sequences were included in an early release covering about 700 HLA-typed donors. To predict cytomegalovirus infection status, the study brought together high-throughput TCR immunosequencing, statistical association of individual TCRs with disease status, and machine learning. In the later analysis, no new phenotypic data were used to find candidate immune exposures; instead, reliance was placed on TCR beta sequences and their occurrence across donors. Donor age, sex, ethnicity and CMV serostatus were compiled together with the repertoire data. Broader findings and caveats from the paper: It was suggested by the authors that the approach could potentially be generalized to other disease states and immunological phenotypes. A cluster of highly shared sequence variants was judged likely to represent a technical artifact of the sequencing pipeline. A later genetic analysis reported fewer N-insertions in productive TCRs among donors in an Asian-associated ancestry cluster than the roughly 650-donor mean. A further reported finding was that TCR beta sequences accurately predicted the HLA-A and HLA-B alleles for most subjects in the first cohort. Immune exposure information for the cohort was limited to CMV serostatus. Because some donors lacked HLA typing at each locus, the association tests relied only on the typed subset. Seventeen rarely observed V segments, including chromosome 9 orphons, were excluded from the earlier analysis of approximately 500 of the donors because counts were too low. When HLA alleles, especially DR and DQ, strongly co-occurred, attributing TCR associations to individual alleles was difficult. The study gave a list of 150 to 200 TCR beta chains associated with cytomegalovirus. Because the 87-base-pair reads could not distinguish some IMGT-functional V segments, including TRBV6-2 and TRBV6-3, those segments were excluded. Linkage disequilibrium might explain the correlated functional status among segregating V segments, but an unknown experimental factor could not be ruled out. According to a later analysis, TCR association rates differed among HLA loci, with DRB1 alleles showing the most associated TCRs and HLA-C alleles showing the fewest. Across donors, most TCR sequences were observed very rarely, whereas some public TCRs were present in many individuals. A later analysis found that HLA-associated TCR beta chains were more clonally expanded and had lower generation probabilities than equally common non-associated chains. Specific HLA alleles were associated with 16,951 TCR beta sequences at a false discovery rate of 0.05 in a later analysis. A later genetic analysis associated a missense DCLRE1C variant with V-gene and J-gene trimming of TCR beta chains, and an independent cohort replicated the association. According to a later analysis, most CMV-associated TCR beta chains appeared to be HLA-restricted, and the HLA associations seemed to be driven largely by CMV exposure. Cytomegalovirus status was reported to be diagnosed by the classifier with high specificity and sensitivity in both the original and validation cohorts. In an earlier analysis of approximately 590 of the donors, most TCR beta V segments were observed in productive rearrangements about 87% or about 30% of the time, broadly matching IMGT annotations. Sequencing depth was assumed to be roughly uniform across donors in the presence/absence analyses, though that assumption may not hold. In vitro tests confirmed that three of the cytomegalovirus-associated TCR beta chains recognize cytomegalovirus antigens. Several of the top co-occurrence clusters appeared to be linked to parvovirus B19, influenza, CMV and Epstein-Barr virus, according to a later analysis. The cohort was sequenced for TCR beta chains only, and without alpha or paired-chain data the features that could be detected were limited.

To prepare the library, the immunoSEQ multiplex PCR assay was applied. For the multiplex PCR, a mixture combining 60 forward primers for TCR Vbeta segments and 13 reverse primers for TCR Jbeta segments was used. The CDR3 region of rearranged TCR beta genes was amplified from genomic DNA by a multiplex PCR assay. The amplified TCR beta libraries were sequenced on the Illumina HiSeq System as 87-base-pair reads. As for how the authors treated the data: A later analysis counted about 80 million unique TCR beta chains across the 700 or so repertoires, and 10 million to 11 million of these chains were shared by at least two donors. A nearest-neighbor algorithm error-corrected the raw reads and collapsed the reads into unique sequences, merging closely related sequences to remove PCR and sequencing errors. CDR3 sequences were aligned to IMGT reference sequences to assign V, D and J gene segments. For a sequence to be retained, a match of at least six nucleotides to both a V gene segment and a J gene segment was required. A rearrangement was called productive if the CDR3 had no stop codons and remained in frame with V and J, and every other rearrangement was called non-productive. CDR3 was defined according to IMGT convention as the region running from the second conserved V-encoded cysteine to the conserved J-encoded phenylalanine. The earlier analysis of about 610 of the donors excluded sequences that lacked an unambiguous match to a single V gene segment. An earlier analysis of approximately 590 of the donors classified V segments as functional when productive rearrangements were above 56.7% and as segregating when the standard deviation between donors was above 5%. A statistical classification framework was built for diagnosing cytomegalovirus status from the catalog of TCR beta chain sequences. In a later analysis, V and J genes were assigned by comparing TCR nucleotide sequences against IMGT/GENE-DB human TR gene sequences. The TCRdist pipeline was used in a later analysis to assign CDR3 sequences and most-parsimonious VDJ recombination scenarios. In a later analysis, each TCR beta chain was defined by its CDR3 amino acid sequence together with its V-gene family, and reads lacking a unique V-gene family were excluded. As a way to deal with suspected cross-contamination and a sequencing artifact, a later analysis dropped more than 500 nucleotide sequences that were highly shared and had low generation probability. A later analysis calculated a clonal expansion index for each public chain from normalized within-repertoire ranks of inferred template counts. In a later analysis, generation probabilities were computed using a VDJ recombination model fitted to out-of-frame rearrangements, and the results were checked against IGoR. In a later analysis, hypergeometric tests were used to score TCR-TCR, TCR-HLA and TCR-CMV co-occurrence, with a repertoire-size bias correction applied to TCR pairs. False discovery rates were estimated in a later analysis by permuting HLA or CMV assignments 20 times. In a later analysis, co-occurring TCRs were grouped with DBSCAN, and TCRdist sequence similarity was added when clustering was performed within HLA-allele-positive subsets. Repertoires with fewer than 30,000 or more than 120,000 public chains, plus five repertoires with anomalous nucleotide sharing, were excluded from co-occurrence clustering. TCRdb mirrors the immuneACCESS table, restricted to in-frame sequences. Some clones are absent from its copies; in checked studies, under half trace to an unresolved V gene, and the reason for the others is unknown. Clone size and V and J calls were adopted from that table, with D and trimming inferred from the DNA. This sample has about 98,000 clones in its table, and around 68% of those were observed once. Together, the top ten hold around 2.3% of the sample.

Details on this clone: What this receptor recognizes is not known. Base qualities are not recorded, but no much larger clone differs from it by a single base.

In total, roughly 670 healthy bone marrow donors made up the cohort. At the time of sampling, every cohort member was nominally healthy, though immune exposures that went unrecorded were likely present. The donor tested CMV seronegative, placing the donor among the 350 or so seronegative members of the cohort. Every donor gave a peripheral blood sample, and the peripheral blood mononuclear cells from that sample were used for TCR beta sequencing. Genomic DNA was extracted from the blood cell samples with the Qiagen DNeasy Blood Extraction Kit. V and J are trimmed by 1 base and 1 base, and the gene matches miss 4 bases of the junction. The CDR3 numbers 16 residues from cysteine through phenylalanine. Of all the DNA, just the CDR3 is kept, 48 bases in frame from base 1. CDR1 and CDR2 (LNHNV, YYDKDF) derive from the germline V gene (reference sequence).

This clonotype was sampled from a man aged 50 or older in good health and CMV-seronegative. This sequence uses TRBV15 and TRBJ2-5, with 9 bases aligning to TRBD2. Sequences were obtained from PBMCs. The bases read TGTGCCACCAGCAGAGTAGCGGGAGCTGGCCAAGAGACCCAGTACTTC. The encoded protein is CATSRVAGAGQETQYF.